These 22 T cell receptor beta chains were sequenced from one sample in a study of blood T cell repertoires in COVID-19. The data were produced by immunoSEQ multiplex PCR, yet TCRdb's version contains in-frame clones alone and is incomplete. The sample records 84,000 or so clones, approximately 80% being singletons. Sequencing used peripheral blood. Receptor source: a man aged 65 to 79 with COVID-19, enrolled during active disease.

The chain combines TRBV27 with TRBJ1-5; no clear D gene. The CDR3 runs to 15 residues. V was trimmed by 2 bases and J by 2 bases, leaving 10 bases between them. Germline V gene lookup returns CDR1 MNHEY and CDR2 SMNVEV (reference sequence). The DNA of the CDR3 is TGTGCCAGCAGTTTAAACACGGGTGGCAATCAGCCCCAGCATTTT. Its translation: CASSLNTGGNQPQHF.

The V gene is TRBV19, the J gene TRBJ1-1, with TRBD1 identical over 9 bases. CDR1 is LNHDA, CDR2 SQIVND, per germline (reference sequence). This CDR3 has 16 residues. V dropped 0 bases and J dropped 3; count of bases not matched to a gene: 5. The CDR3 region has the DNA TGTGCCAGTAGTATAGATCTTACAGGGGGCTACACTGAAGCTTTCTTT. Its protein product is CASSIDLTGGYTEAFF.

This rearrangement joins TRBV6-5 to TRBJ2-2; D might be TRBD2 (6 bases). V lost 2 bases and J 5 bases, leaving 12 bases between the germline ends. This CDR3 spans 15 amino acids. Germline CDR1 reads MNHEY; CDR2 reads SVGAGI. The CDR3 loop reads CASSYAHGGTGELFF. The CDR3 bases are TGTGCCAGCAGTTACGCCCACGGGGGTACCGGGGAGCTGTTTTTT.

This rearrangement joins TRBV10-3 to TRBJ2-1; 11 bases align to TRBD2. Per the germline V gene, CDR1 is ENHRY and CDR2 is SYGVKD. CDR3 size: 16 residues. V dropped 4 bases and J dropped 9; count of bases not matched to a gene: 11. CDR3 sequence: CAISAISGRALGEQFF. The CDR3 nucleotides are TGTGCCATCAGTGCCATTAGCGGGAGGGCCCTGGGTGAGCAGTTCTTC.

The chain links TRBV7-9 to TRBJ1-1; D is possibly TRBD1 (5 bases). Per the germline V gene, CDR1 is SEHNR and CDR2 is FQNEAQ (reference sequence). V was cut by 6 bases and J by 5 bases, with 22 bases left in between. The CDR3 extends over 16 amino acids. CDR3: CASSTSPGETRTEAFF. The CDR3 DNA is TGTGCCAGCAGTACGAGTCCGGGGGAGACAAGGACTGAAGCTTTCTTT.

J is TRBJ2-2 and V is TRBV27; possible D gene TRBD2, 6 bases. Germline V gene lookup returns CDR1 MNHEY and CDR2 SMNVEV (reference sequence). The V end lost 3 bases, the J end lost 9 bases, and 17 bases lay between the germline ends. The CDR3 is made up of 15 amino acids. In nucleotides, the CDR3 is TGTGCCAGCAGTTTTGAGTCTAGCGTTGTCAGGGAGCTGTTTTTT. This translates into CASSFESSVVRELFF.

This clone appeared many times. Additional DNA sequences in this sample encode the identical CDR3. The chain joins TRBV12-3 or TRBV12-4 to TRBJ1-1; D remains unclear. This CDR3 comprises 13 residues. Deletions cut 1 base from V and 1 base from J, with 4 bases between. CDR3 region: CASSLGQNTEAFF. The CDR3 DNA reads TGTGCCAGCAGTTTAGGGCAGAACACTGAAGCTTTCTTT.

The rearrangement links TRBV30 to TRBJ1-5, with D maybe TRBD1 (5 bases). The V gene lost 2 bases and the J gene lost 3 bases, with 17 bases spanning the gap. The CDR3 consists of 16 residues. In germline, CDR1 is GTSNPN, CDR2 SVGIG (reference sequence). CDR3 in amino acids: CAWSSSTGLYNQPQHF. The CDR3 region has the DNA TGTGCCTGGAGTTCGTCGACGGGACTTTACAATCAGCCCCAGCATTTT.

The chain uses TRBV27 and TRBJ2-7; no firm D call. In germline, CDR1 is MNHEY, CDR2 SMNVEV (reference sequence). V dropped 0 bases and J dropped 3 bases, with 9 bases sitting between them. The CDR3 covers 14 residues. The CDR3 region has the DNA TGTGCCAGCAGTTTATCATCGAGGCACTACGAGCAGTACTTC. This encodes CASSLSSRHYEQYF.

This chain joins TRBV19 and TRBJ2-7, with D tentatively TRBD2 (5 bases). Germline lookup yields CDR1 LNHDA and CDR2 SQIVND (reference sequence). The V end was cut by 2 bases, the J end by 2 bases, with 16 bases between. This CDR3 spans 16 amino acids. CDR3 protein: CASSIREFWATYEQYF. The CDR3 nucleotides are TGTGCCAGTAGTATACGGGAATTTTGGGCGACCTACGAGCAGTACTTC.

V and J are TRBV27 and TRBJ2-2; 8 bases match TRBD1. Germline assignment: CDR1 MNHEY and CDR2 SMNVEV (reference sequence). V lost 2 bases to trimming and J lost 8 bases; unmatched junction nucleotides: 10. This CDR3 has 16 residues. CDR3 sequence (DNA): TGTGCCAGCAGTTTAAACTTCGCAGGGGGCGTGGGGGAGCTGTTTTTT. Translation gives CASSLNFAGGVGELFF.

CDR3 in amino acids: CASIAGSRRTQYF. DNA for the CDR3: TGTGCCAGCATAGCGGGGAGTCGTCGGACGCAGTATTTT. The gene calls are TRBV2 and TRBJ2-3, with 8 nucleotides matching TRBD2. This CDR3 comprises 13 residues. Germline lookup yields CDR1 SNHLY and CDR2 FYNNEI. Trimming removed 7 bases from V and 9 bases from J; junction bases left unmatched: 9.

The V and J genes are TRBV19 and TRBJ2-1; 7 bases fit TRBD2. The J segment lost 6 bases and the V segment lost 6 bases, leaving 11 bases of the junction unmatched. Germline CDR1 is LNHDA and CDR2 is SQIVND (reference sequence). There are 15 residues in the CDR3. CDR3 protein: CASRERRDYFNEQFF. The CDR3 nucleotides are TGTGCCAGTAGAGAGCGAAGGGACTATTTCAATGAGCAGTTCTTC. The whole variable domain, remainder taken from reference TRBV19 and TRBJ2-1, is DGGITQSPKYLFRKEGQNVTLSCEQNLNHDAMYWYRQDPGQGLRLIYYSQIVNDFQKGDIAEGYSVSREKKESFPLTVTSAQKNPTAFYLCASRERRDYFNEQFFGPGTRLTVL.

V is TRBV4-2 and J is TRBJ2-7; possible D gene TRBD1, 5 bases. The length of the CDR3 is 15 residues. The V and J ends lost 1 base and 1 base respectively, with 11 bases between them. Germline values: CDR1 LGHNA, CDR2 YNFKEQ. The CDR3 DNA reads TGTGCCAGCAGCCAAGGGTTTCAGGGATCCTACGAGCAGTACTTC. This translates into CASSQGFQGSYEQYF.

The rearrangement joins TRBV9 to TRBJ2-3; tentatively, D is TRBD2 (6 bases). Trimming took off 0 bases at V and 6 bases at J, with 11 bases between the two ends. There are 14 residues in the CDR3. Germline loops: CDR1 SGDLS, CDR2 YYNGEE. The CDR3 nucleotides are TGTGCCAGCAGCGTAGCAAGCGGGCGGGATACGCAGTATTTT. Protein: CASSVASGRDTQYF. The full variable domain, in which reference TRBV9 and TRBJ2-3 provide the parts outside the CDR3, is DSGVTQTPKHLITATGQRVTLRCSPRSGDLSVYWYQQSLDQGLQFLIQYYNGEERAKGNILERFSAQQFPDLHSELNLSSLELGDSALYFCASSVASGRDTQYFGPGTRLTVL.

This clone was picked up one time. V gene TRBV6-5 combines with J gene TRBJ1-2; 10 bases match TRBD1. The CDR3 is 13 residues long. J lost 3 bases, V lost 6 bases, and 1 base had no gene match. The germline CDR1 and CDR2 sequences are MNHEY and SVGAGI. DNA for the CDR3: TGTGCCAGCAGGGACAGGGGGTACTATGGCTACACCTTC. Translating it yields CASRDRGYYGYTF.

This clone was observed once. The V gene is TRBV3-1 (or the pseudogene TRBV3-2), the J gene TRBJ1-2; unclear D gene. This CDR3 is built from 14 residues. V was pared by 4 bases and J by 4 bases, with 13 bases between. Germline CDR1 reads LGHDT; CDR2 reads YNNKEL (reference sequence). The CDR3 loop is CASSRLGGGYGYTF. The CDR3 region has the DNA TGTGCCAGCAGCCGCTTGGGAGGTGGCTATGGCTACACCTTC.

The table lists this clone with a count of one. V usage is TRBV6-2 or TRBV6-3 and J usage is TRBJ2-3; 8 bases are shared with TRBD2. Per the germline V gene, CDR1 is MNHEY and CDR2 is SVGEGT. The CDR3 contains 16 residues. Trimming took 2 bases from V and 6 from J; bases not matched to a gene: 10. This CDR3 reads CASSYALAGQGDTQYF. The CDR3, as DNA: TGTGCCAGCAGTTACGCTTTAGCGGGGCAGGGGGATACGCAGTATTTT.

The CDR3 bases are TGTGCCACAGGAAGGGACAGCACGATCTACGAGCAGTACTTC. Amino acids: CATGRDSTIYEQYF. The chain is built from TRBV6-5 and TRBJ2-7; the match to TRBD1 covers 7 bases. V was pared by 10 bases and J by 3 bases, with 12 bases of the junction left unmatched. There are 14 residues in the CDR3. Per the germline V gene, CDR1 is MNHEY and CDR2 is SVGAGI.

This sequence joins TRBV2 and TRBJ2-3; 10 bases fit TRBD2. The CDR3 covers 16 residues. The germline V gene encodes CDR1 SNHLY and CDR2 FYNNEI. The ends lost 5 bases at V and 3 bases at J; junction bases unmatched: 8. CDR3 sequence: CASSLAGDRGTDTQYF. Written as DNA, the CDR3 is TGTGCCAGCAGTCTAGCGGGAGATCGGGGAACAGATACGCAGTATTTT.

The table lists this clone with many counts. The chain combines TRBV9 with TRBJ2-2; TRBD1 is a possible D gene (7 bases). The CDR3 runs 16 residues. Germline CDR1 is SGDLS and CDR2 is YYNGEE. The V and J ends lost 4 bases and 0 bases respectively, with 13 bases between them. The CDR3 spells CASSLQGGSNTGELFF. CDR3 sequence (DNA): TGTGCCAGCAGCTTGCAGGGGGGCTCGAACACCGGGGAGCTGTTTTTT.

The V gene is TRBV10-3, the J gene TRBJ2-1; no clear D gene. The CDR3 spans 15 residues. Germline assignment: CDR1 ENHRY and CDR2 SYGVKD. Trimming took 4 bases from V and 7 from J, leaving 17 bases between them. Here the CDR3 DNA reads TGTGCCATCAGTGTAGGAGCGACCCTAAGTAATGAGCAGTTCTTC. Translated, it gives CAISVGATLSNEQFF.